This entry concerns a single T cell receptor beta chain. Its antigen remains unknown. The sample comes from a study of Ad26.COV2.S vaccination and SARS-CoV-2 variants. Findings of the study overall: Vaccine and placebo recipients had similar non-spike TCR breadth. After vaccination, reports described spike-specific CD8+ and CD4+ T cell responses as showing substantial breadth.

Clones were sequenced by immunoSEQ multiplex PCR, and TCRdb holds only the in-frame ones, with some missing. The sample consists of 120,000 to 150,000 clones, just over 85% of them appearing once. The CDR3 has 15 residues. In germline, CDR1 is SGHDN, CDR2 FVKESK. V lost 1 base and J 4 bases, leaving 10 bases between the germline ends. This TCR derives from a human donor who had recovered from COVID-19. The sequences come from peripheral blood, collected after recovery from COVID-19. J is TRBJ2-2 and V is TRBV14; tentative D call: TRBD2 (6 bases). The CDR3 here is CASSQAGVSTGELFF. CDR3 sequence (DNA): TGTGCCAGCAGCCAAGCGGGGGTGTCCACCGGGGAGCTGTTTTTT. Complete variable domain (other parts from reference TRBV14 and TRBJ2-2): EAGVTQFPSHSVIEKGQTVTLRCDPISGHDNLYWYRRVMGKEIKFLLHFVKESKQDESGMPNNRFLAERTGGTYSTLKVQPAELEDSGVYFCASSQAGVSTGELFFGEGSRLTVL.